A selection of T cell receptor beta chains follows, all from one sample in a study of CD8 T cells in Susac syndrome. Each CDR3 protein gets one entry after TCRdb re-called the immunoSEQ multiplex PCR reads with MiXCR. The sample contains 230,000 or so distinct CDR3 sequences, roughly 96% of which appear only once. The sequencing sample was made of CD4+ T cells from PBMCs. Receptors originate from a human donor with multiple sclerosis. CDR3s include the opening cysteine and the closing phenylalanine or tryptophan. D genes are given only for firm matches. Rows may omit the clone size; those that give it use once, few, many or a size class.

>TRBJ2-7|14|-|once|TRBV11-2
CASSLPDTFYEQYF
TGTGCCAGCAGCCTCCCGGACACCTTTTACGAGCAGTACTTC
>TRBJ2-7|12|-|-|TRBV2
CASSGNSYEQYF
TGTGCCAGCAGTGGGAACTCCTACGAGCAGTACTTC
>TRBJ2-5|13|TRBD2|-|TRBV4-2
CASSQDPLAAQYF
TGTGCCAGCAGCCAAGATCCACTAGCGGCCCAGTACTTC
>TRBJ1-2|16|TRBD1|-|TRBV4-1
CASSQIGQGANYGYTF
TGCGCCAGCAGCCAGATCGGACAGGGGGCAAACTATGGCTACACCTTC
>TRBJ1-2|14|-|once|TRBV29-1
CSVGGAWGGYGYTF
TGCAGCGTTGGCGGCGCTTGGGGCGGCTATGGCTACACCTTC
>TRBJ1-2|14|TRBD1|-|TRBV29-1
CSVEPGTVNYGYTF
TGCAGCGTTGAGCCTGGGACAGTTAACTATGGCTACACCTTC
>TRBJ2-7|16|TRBD1|-|TRBV6-1
CASSPTGTGVAYEQYF
TGTGCCAGCAGTCCAACCGGGACAGGGGTCGCCTACGAGCAGTACTTC
>TRBJ2-7|14|-|-|TRBV19
CASSIRQGTYEQYF
TGTGCCAGTAGTATTCGTCAGGGGACCTACGAGCAGTACTTC
>TRBJ2-1|17|TRBD2|once|TRBV3-1
CASSQRASGNDYNEQFF
TGTGCCAGCAGCCAAAGAGCTAGCGGGAACGACTACAATGAGCAGTTCTTC
>TRBJ1-6|16|TRBD1|-|TRBV7-8
CASKKLPGTENSPLHF
TGTGCCAGCAAAAAACTCCCAGGGACAGAGAATTCACCCCTCCACTTT
>TRBJ2-7|13|TRBD1|-|TRBV20-1
CSAWTGASYEQYF
TGCAGTGCTTGGACAGGCGCCTCCTACGAGCAGTACTTC
>TRBJ1-5|15|TRBD1|-|TRBV19
CASGPSGQGNQPQHF
TGTGCCAGTGGTCCCTCAGGACAGGGCAATCAGCCCCAGCATTTT
>TRBJ2-4|17|-|-|TRBV6-1
CASSRDSPLGAKNIQYF
TGTGCCAGCAGCCGGGACTCCCCTCTAGGAGCCAAAAACATTCAGTACTTC
>TRBJ1-2|13|-|-|TRBV25-1
CASSEAAGNGYTF
TGTGCCAGCAGTGAGGCGGCAGGGAATGGCTACACCTTC
>TRBJ2-7|15|TRBD2|-|TRBV3-1
CASSQEGTSGTPLCF
TGTGCCAGCAGCCAAGAAGGCACTAGCGGGACTCCCTTGTGCTTC
>TRBJ2-5|15|TRBD2|-|TRBV7-2
CASSASSGGVETQYF
TGTGCCAGCAGCGCCTCTAGCGGGGGGGTGGAGACCCAGTACTTC
>TRBJ2-7|13|-|-|TRBV19
CASSMGQGFEQYF
TGTGCCAGTAGTATGGGGCAGGGGTTCGAGCAGTACTTC
>TRBJ2-7|13|TRBD2|-|TRBV19
CASGGGLRDEQYF
TGTGCCTCCGGCGGGGGGCTAAGGGACGAGCAGTACTTC
>TRBJ1-2|14|-|-|TRBV5-6
CASSLGQYTHGYTF
TGTGCCAGCAGCTTGGGGCAGTACACTCATGGCTACACCTTC
>TRBJ1-2|14|-|-|TRBV29-1
CSVEGRGRNYGYTF
TGCAGCGTTGAGGGGCGCGGCAGAAACTATGGCTACACCTTC
>TRBJ1-5|16|-|-|TRBV23-1
CASQPCRFRSNQPQHF
TGCGCCAGCCAGCCCTGCAGGTTTAGGAGCAATCAGCCCCAGCATTTT
>TRBJ1-2|13|-|once|TRBV27
CASRSANNYGYTF
TGTGCCAGCAGGTCAGCTAATAACTATGGCTACACCTTC
>TRBJ2-7|15|TRBD2|-|TRBV20-1
CSALFRTSGSDEQYF
TGCAGTGCTCTGTTCAGGACTAGCGGGAGCGACGAGCAGTACTTC
>TRBJ2-7|12|-|-|TRBV29-1
CGGGYDSYEQYF
TGCGGAGGAGGGTATGATTCCTACGAGCAGTACTTC
>TRBJ2-3|15|-|once|TRBV6-6
CASSLRAGILDTQYF
TGTGCCAGCAGTCTCCGAGCCGGGATATTGGATACGCAGTATTTT
>TRBJ2-3|14|-|-|TRBV29-1
CSAKTGLITDTQYF
TGCAGCGCCAAAACGGGCTTGATTACAGATACGCAGTATTTT
>TRBJ1-5|15|TRBD1|-|TRBV30
CAWNRGGKSNQPQHF
TGTGCCTGGAACAGGGGGGGAAAGAGCAATCAGCCCCAGCATTTT
>TRBJ2-7|13|TRBD1|-|TRBV20-1
CSATGQGALEQYF
TGCAGTGCGACGGGACAGGGGGCACTCGAGCAGTACTTC
>TRBJ2-1|13|TRBD1|-|TRBV18
CASSPDRVWEQFF
TGTGCCAGCTCACCCGACAGGGTATGGGAGCAGTTCTTC
>TRBJ2-3|12|-|-|TRBV28
CASTPGGDTQYF
TGTGCCAGCACCCCAGGTGGAGATACGCAGTATTTT
>TRBJ2-3|14|TRBD1|-|TRBV20-1
CSARQRQGFDTQYF
TGCAGTGCTAGGCAACGACAGGGGTTTGATACGCAGTATTTT
>TRBJ1-2|15|TRBD1|once|TRBV27
CASSSTGSREYGYTF
TGTGCCAGCAGTTCGACAGGGTCCCGGGAGTATGGCTACACCTTC
>TRBJ1-5|14|TRBD1|few|TRBV5-1
CASRPGTENQPQHF
TGCGCCAGCAGGCCCGGGACAGAGAATCAGCCCCAGCATTTT
>TRBJ2-5|14|TRBD2|-|TRBV7-7
CASSRTSGGETQYF
TGTGCCAGCAGCCGGACTAGCGGTGGAGAGACCCAGTACTTC
>TRBJ2-6|15|-|-|TRBV5-1
CASSLGSSGANVLTF
TGCGCCAGCAGCTTGGGCAGCTCTGGGGCCAACGTCCTGACTTTC
>TRBJ2-1|15|TRBD2|-|TRBV7-9
CASSTVAGTYNEQFF
TGTGCCAGCAGCACCGTAGCGGGAACCTACAATGAGCAGTTCTTC
>TRBJ1-2|12|-|-|TRBV29-1
CSVSRTNYGYTF
TGCAGCGTTTCCAGGACGAACTATGGCTACACCTTC
>TRBJ2-2|16|-|-|TRBV7-8
CASSLTARGGTGELFF
TGTGCCAGCAGCTTAACTGCCAGGGGAGGAACCGGGGAGCTGTTTTTT
>TRBJ2-1|12|-|-|TRBV29-1
CSGGSRYNEQFF
TGCAGCGGTGGCTCTCGCTACAATGAGCAGTTCTTC
>TRBJ2-7|14|-|once|TRBV6-5
CATLDTYNTYEQYF
TGTGCCACCCTTGACACTTACAATACCTACGAGCAGTACTTC
>TRBJ2-4|12|-|-|TRBV19
CASIGWGNIQYF
TGTGCCAGTATAGGGTGGGGAAACATTCAGTACTTC